The 25 T cell receptor beta chains below all came from one sample that was sequenced in a study of blood T cell repertoires in COVID-19. The assay was immunoSEQ multiplex PCR, and TCRdb's table has in-frame clones only and misses some. The sample records about 240,000 clones, more than 70% being singletons. Sequenced: peripheral blood. All receptors derive from a man aged 80 or over with acute or convalescent COVID-19.

This clone appeared a few times. The same CDR3 is also encoded by other DNA sequences in this sample. The V gene is TRBV2, the J gene TRBJ1-5; D not certain. V lost 7 bases and J 1 base, leaving 5 bases between the germline ends. Per germline, CDR1 SNHLY and CDR2 FYNNEI. The CDR3 runs to 12 residues. The CDR3, as DNA: TGTGCCAGCACCCAAAGCAATCAGCCCCAGCATTTT. Protein product: CASTQSNQPQHF.

The rearrangement uses TRBV12-5 and TRBJ2-1; 7 bases agree with TRBD2. This CDR3 spans 14 amino acids. Germline V gene data show CDR1 as LGHNT and CDR2 as FRNRAP. Germline trimming cut 6 bases from V and 7 bases from J; bases unmatched to any gene: 9. The CDR3 sequence: CASGPGEGRNEQFF. As DNA, the CDR3 is TGTGCTAGTGGACCCGGGGAGGGGCGGAATGAGCAGTTCTTC.

This clone turned up a few times. This chain connects TRBV3-1 (or the pseudogene TRBV3-2) to TRBJ1-1; D is possibly TRBD1 (5 bases). Deletions cut 3 bases from V and 4 bases from J, with 6 bases between. Looked up from germline, CDR1 is LGHDT and CDR2 is YNNKEL (reference sequence). The CDR3 is 12 amino acids. The CDR3 bases are TGTGCCAGCAGCCAGGGGCCCACTGAAGCTTTCTTT. Protein sequence: CASSQGPTEAFF.

V and J are TRBV19 and TRBJ1-5, with 7 bases aligning to TRBD1. This CDR3 has 19 amino acids. Germline V CDR1 and CDR2: LNHDA, SQIVND (reference sequence). Trimming cost V 0 bases and J 0 bases; bases outside gene matches: 11. The CDR3 coding sequence is TGTGCCAGTAGTATAGATCGGTCCGGGACAGCAAATAGCAATCAGCCCCAGCATTTT. Amino acid sequence: CASSIDRSGTANSNQPQHF.

The chain couples TRBV18 to TRBJ2-1; 11 bases agree with TRBD2. V lost 1 base and J lost 1; bases outside the gene matches: 6. The germline gives CDR1 KGHSH, CDR2 LQKENI. The CDR3 is 18 amino acids. CDR3 sequence (DNA): TGTGCCAGCTCACCACTTAGCGGGAGGGCCGGATCCTACAATGAGCAGTTCTTC. Its translation is CASSPLSGRAGSYNEQFF.

This clone was observed once. The V gene is TRBV4-1, the J gene TRBJ1-3; D gene unclear. This CDR3 region has 17 residues. Deletions cut 8 bases from V and 1 base from J, with 21 bases between. Germline V gene sequence: CDR1 MGHRA, CDR2 YSYEKL. CDR3 sequence (DNA): TGCGCCAGCCGGGGTGGGGATGGTTTAATATCTGGAAACACCATATATTTT. This translates into CASRGGDGLISGNTIYF.

This sequence joins TRBV3-1 (or the pseudogene TRBV3-2) and TRBJ2-6; 8 nucleotides line up with TRBD2. Trimming cost V 1 base and J 1 base; bases outside gene matches: 12. CDR3 size: 20 residues. The germline CDR1 and CDR2 sequences are LGHDT and YNNKEL (reference sequence). The CDR3: CASSQVFGGAAGSGANVLTF. The CDR3 DNA reads TGTGCCAGCAGCCAAGTATTCGGGGGGGCTGCGGGGTCTGGGGCCAACGTCCTGACTTTC.

The chain joins TRBV29-1 to TRBJ2-1; maybe TRBD1 (6 bases). V shed 7 bases and J shed 1 base, with 14 bases lying between them. The CDR3 is 14 residues long. Germline V gene lookup returns CDR1 SQVTM and CDR2 ANQGSEA. As DNA, the CDR3 is TGCAGCGCAGACCGTCAGGGGTCCTACAATGAGCAGTTCTTC. This encodes CSADRQGSYNEQFF.

The gene calls are TRBV18 and TRBJ2-3; 11 bases align to TRBD2. Germline-derived CDR1 and CDR2 are KGHSH and LQKENI. The CDR3 is made up of 20 amino acids. V lost 4 bases and J lost 1; bases outside the gene matches: 16. CDR3: CASSLTGTSGGTFGTDTQYF. The CDR3 coding sequence is TGTGCCAGCTCACTAACGGGCACTAGCGGGGGCACCTTCGGCACAGATACGCAGTATTTT.

The chain combines TRBV19 with TRBJ1-1; a weak D match, TRBD1 (6 bases). Germline CDR1 is LNHDA and CDR2 is SQIVND (reference sequence). V gave up 5 bases and J gave up 3 bases, with 25 bases separating them. The CDR3 loop spans 18 amino acids. CDR3: CASSLRAGDRRVDTEAFF. In DNA form, the CDR3 reads TGTGCCAGTAGTCTCCGGGCCGGTGACAGGCGGGTAGACACTGAAGCTTTCTTT.

The chain has TRBV6-5 and TRBJ2-7, with 8 positions matching TRBD1. This CDR3 has 15 residues. From germline, CDR1 is MNHEY and CDR2 SVGAGI. The ends lost 6 bases at V and 4 bases at J; junction bases unmatched: 11. CDR3 DNA: TGTGCCAGCAGGGACCCACAGGGGGAGAAGTACGAGCAGTACTTC. Protein sequence: CASRDPQGEKYEQYF.

J is TRBJ2-1 and V is TRBV11-1; possible D gene TRBD2, 6 bases. From germline, CDR1 is SGHAT and CDR2 FQDESV (reference sequence). The V and J ends lost 1 base and 9 bases respectively, with 16 bases between them. CDR3 length: 15 residues. The CDR3 region has the DNA TGTGCCAGCAGCTTAGGAGGGGACTCGGGTGGTGAGCAGTTCTTC. Translating it yields CASSLGGDSGGEQFF.

The V gene is TRBV6-4, the J gene TRBJ2-3; 8 nucleotides align to TRBD2. Germline-derived CDR1 and CDR2 are MRHNA and SNTAGT. Trimming took 4 bases from V and 5 from J; bases not matched to a gene: 11. The CDR3 is 16 residues long. In DNA, the CDR3 is TGTGCCAGCAGTGTATCGTCGGGGGGGCCAGGAGATACGCAGTATTTT. Translation gives CASSVSSGGPGDTQYF.

The chain employs TRBV19 and TRBJ2-5, with D possibly TRBD2 on 5 matching bases. CDR3 size: 13 residues. Germline V gives CDR1 LNHDA, CDR2 SQIVND (reference sequence). V was pared by 4 bases and J by 4 bases, with 10 bases between. CDR3 loop: CASSKAGGETQYF. CDR3 DNA: TGTGCCAGTAGTAAGGCGGGCGGAGAGACCCAGTACTTC. The whole variable domain, remainder taken from reference TRBV19 and TRBJ2-5, is DGGITQSPKYLFRKEGQNVTLSCEQNLNHDAMYWYRQDPGQGLRLIYYSQIVNDFQKGDIAEGYSVSREKKESFPLTVTSAQKNPTAFYLCASSKAGGETQYFGPGTRLLVL.

The chain uses TRBV10-3 and TRBJ1-5, with TRBD1 matching 10 bases. CDR3 length: 16 residues. Germline CDR1 ENHRY, CDR2 SYGVKD. Trimming removed 3 bases from V and 4 bases from J; junction bases left unmatched: 6. The chain's CDR3 is CAISDGTGASNQPQHF. CDR3 nucleotide sequence: TGTGCCATCAGTGATGGGACAGGGGCGTCTAATCAGCCCCAGCATTTT.

The rearrangement joins TRBV28 to TRBJ1-2; 9 bases match TRBD1. V was clipped by 2 bases and J by 3 bases; unmatched bases: 1. Germline loops: CDR1 MDHEN, CDR2 SYDVKM. The CDR3 has 14 amino acids. The CDR3 nucleotides read TGTGCCAGCAGTTTAACAGGGGGCTACTATGGCTACACCTTC. Amino acid sequence: CASSLTGGYYGYTF.

This chain joins TRBV19 and TRBJ2-3; 7 bases are shared with TRBD1. The CDR3 contains 13 residues. Germline V gene sequence: CDR1 LNHDA, CDR2 SQIVND (reference sequence). Trimming removed 5 bases from V and 4 bases from J; junction bases left unmatched: 3. The CDR3 sequence is CASSVQGADTQYF. The CDR3 coding sequence is TGTGCCAGTAGTGTTCAGGGGGCAGATACGCAGTATTTT.

This clone occurred once. This chain uses TRBV10-1 with TRBJ1-3; a weak D match, TRBD1 (5 bases). The CDR3 has 12 residues. Germline V gives CDR1 WNHNN, CDR2 SYGVQD (reference sequence). V was trimmed by 8 bases and J by 2 bases, leaving 7 bases between them. Written as DNA, the CDR3 is TGCGCCAGCCGGACACCTGGAAACACCATATATTTT. Amino acid sequence: CASRTPGNTIYF.

V gene TRBV7-6 combines with J gene TRBJ1-2; D is perhaps TRBD1 (5 bases). Trimming stripped 5 bases from V and 4 bases from J, with 14 bases between. This CDR3 comprises 14 residues. Germline-derived CDR1 and CDR2 are SGHVS and FNYEAQ. This CDR3 is CASSKTDSGYGYTF. The DNA of the CDR3 is TGTGCCAGCAGCAAGACAGACTCTGGCTATGGCTACACCTTC.

This chain connects TRBV6-5 to TRBJ1-5, with a possible D match to TRBD1 (6 bases). The V gene's germline CDR1 is MNHEY and CDR2 SVGAGI. This CDR3 is 15 amino acids long. Trimming took off 8 bases at V and 0 bases at J, with 14 bases between the two ends. The CDR3 sequence: CASGVGALSNQPQHF. The CDR3 DNA reads as TGTGCCAGCGGGGTGGGGGCTCTTAGCAATCAGCCCCAGCATTTT.

This chain joins TRBV28 and TRBJ1-2, with 8 bases lining up with TRBD1. CDR3 size: 15 residues. Germline CDR1 and CDR2: MDHEN and SYDVKM. The trim removed 6 bases at V and 0 bases at J, leaving 6 bases unmatched. The CDR3 DNA sequence: TGTGCCAGCAGGGAAAGGACAGGGACTAACTATGGCTACACCTTC. Its protein is CASRERTGTNYGYTF.

The chain recombines TRBV6-2 or TRBV6-3 with TRBJ1-2; a possible D gene is TRBD1 (6 bases). The germline V gene has CDR1 MNHEY and CDR2 SVGEGT. The V end was cut by 6 bases, the J end by 8 bases, with 10 bases between. This CDR3 comprises 11 residues. The CDR3 region is CASSPDRGYTF. The CDR3 DNA reads as TGTGCCAGCAGCCCCGACAGGGGCTACACCTTC.

The J gene is TRBJ2-1, the V gene TRBV7-9; 11 positions match TRBD2. The CDR3 sequence is 18 residues long. Germline trimming cut 4 bases from V and 8 bases from J; bases unmatched to any gene: 16. The germline CDR1 and CDR2 sequences are SEHNR and FQNEAQ (reference sequence). The CDR3 spells CASSSRGVAGGPFDEQFF. The CDR3 coding sequence is TGTGCCAGCAGCTCACGCGGAGTAGCGGGAGGGCCGTTTGATGAGCAGTTCTTC.

The rearrangement uses TRBV14 and TRBJ2-7, with D tentatively TRBD1 (6 bases). CDR3 length equals 14 residues. Germline CDR1 is SGHDN and CDR2 is FVKESK. Trimming cost V 0 bases and J 5 bases, with 11 bases left between them. CDR3 residues: CASSQERGIHEQYF. CDR3 nucleotides: TGTGCCAGCAGCCAAGAGAGGGGGATCCACGAGCAGTACTTC.

V gene TRBV5-1 combines with J gene TRBJ2-7; D remains ambiguous. The CDR3 loop spans 16 amino acids. Germline assignment: CDR1 SGHRS and CDR2 YFSETQ. Deletions cut 4 bases from V and 3 bases from J, with 20 bases between. This CDR3 is CASSPLPQTLIYEQYF. In DNA, the CDR3 is TGCGCCAGCAGCCCACTCCCGCAGACTCTAATCTACGAGCAGTACTTC. Variable domain in full (rest from reference TRBV5-1 and TRBJ2-7): KAGVTQTPRYLIKTRGQQVTLSCSPISGHRSVSWYQQTPGQGLQFLFEYFSETQRNKGNFPGRFSGRQFSNSRSEMNVSTLELGDSALYLCASSPLPQTLIYEQYFGPGTRLTVT.